The 32 T cell receptor beta chains in this list originate from one sample, sequenced in a study of long-term antiretroviral therapy in people with HIV. A v3.0 immunoSEQ assay was performed at survey level. Sequencing was performed with immunoSEQ multiplex PCR; in TCRdb, only in-frame clones are kept and a portion is missing. The data contain about 43,000 clones, roughly 93% of them seen just once; the ten biggest clones take up around 2%. Source: unsorted PBMCs, taken around 9.2 years after starting antiretroviral therapy. Receptor source: a young man with HIV.

This clone was recorded only once. The rearrangement links TRBV6-1 to TRBJ2-5; 7 bases agree with TRBD1. The trim removed 3 bases at V and 2 bases at J, leaving 6 bases unmatched. There are 15 residues in the CDR3. Germline V gene lookup returns CDR1 MNHNS and CDR2 SASEGT. Here the CDR3 reads CASSDIGTVQETQYF. The CDR3 DNA reads TGTGCCAGCAGTGATATCGGGACAGTTCAAGAGACCCAGTACTTC.

V and J are TRBV6-6 and TRBJ2-5; 7 bases are shared with TRBD1. This CDR3 contains 15 residues. In germline, CDR1 is MNHNY, CDR2 SVGAGI (reference sequence). J lost 1 base, V lost 5 bases, and 7 bases had no gene match. The CDR3 DNA reads as TGTGCCAGCAGTAGAGCCCGACAGGGCCAAGAGACCCAGTACTTC. Protein: CASSRARQGQETQYF.

The chain has TRBV19 and TRBJ1-6; D is possibly TRBD1 (5 bases). Trimming cost V 6 bases and J 8 bases, with 23 bases left between them. Germline V gene lookup returns CDR1 LNHDA and CDR2 SQIVND (reference sequence). CDR3 length: 17 residues. CDR3 sequence: CASSRLGGDLKDSPLHF. Written as DNA, the CDR3 is TGTGCCAGTAGCCGCCTGGGGGGGGATCTTAAGGATTCACCCCTCCACTTT.

The J gene is TRBJ2-5, the V gene TRBV5-1, with a weak D call TRBD1 (6 bases). The CDR3 extends over 13 amino acids. V lost 4 bases and J lost 2, with 9 bases in between. Germline assignment: CDR1 SGHRS and CDR2 YFSETQ. CDR3 sequence reads: CASSRDTQETQYF. The CDR3 DNA reads as TGCGCCAGCAGCCGGGACACGCAAGAGACCCAGTACTTC.

The gene calls are TRBV28 and TRBJ2-3, with D possibly being TRBD2 (5 bases). Trimming cost V 10 bases and J 9 bases, with 17 bases left between them. Germline V gene data show CDR1 as MDHEN and CDR2 as SYDVKM. This CDR3 contains 12 residues. Here the CDR3 DNA reads TGTGCCACCGGGTTCGCACCGGGAACGCAGTATTTT. This codes for CATGFAPGTQYF.

This chain uses TRBV28 with TRBJ1-1; D perhaps matches TRBD1 (5 bases). The germline V gene encodes CDR1 MDHEN and CDR2 SYDVKM. The CDR3 contains 12 residues. V lost 8 bases to trimming and J lost 10 bases, with 17 bases between them. CDR3 sequence reads: CASSGQGRAAFF. Here the CDR3 DNA reads TGTGCCAGCTCTGGGCAGGGAAGGGCAGCTTTCTTT.

The chain uses TRBV5-8 and TRBJ2-3, with TRBD1 matching 11 bases. CDR3 length: 16 residues. Germline CDR1 SGHTS, CDR2 YDEGEE. J gave up 4 bases and V 0 bases, and 4 bases lay outside the gene matches. CDR3 DNA: TGTGCCAGCAGCTTGGGTGGACAGGGGGCCGCAGATACGCAGTATTTT. Its protein product is CASSLGGQGAADTQYF.

The chain is built from TRBV4-1 and TRBJ2-1, with D tentatively TRBD1 or TRBD2 (5 bases each). Germline CDR1 and CDR2: MGHRA and YSYEKL. V was pared by 4 bases and J by 1 base, with 14 bases between. This CDR3 is 16 amino acids long. DNA of the CDR3: TGCGCCAGCAGCCGCCCCGGGACGCCTTCCTACAATGAGCAGTTCTTC. It codes for CASSRPGTPSYNEQFF.

The rearrangement uses TRBV6-5 and TRBJ2-2; tentatively, D is TRBD1 or TRBD2 (5 bases each). CDR3 length: 13 residues. Germline V gene data show CDR1 as MNHEY and CDR2 as SVGAGI. The ends were cut back, 11 bases at V and 1 base at J, with 11 bases in the middle. The CDR3: CACRGGNTGELFF. The CDR3 nucleotides are TGTGCCTGCCGGGGCGGGAACACCGGGGAGCTGTTTTTT.

The chain combines TRBV30 with TRBJ1-4; D gene ambiguous. The CDR3 totals 13 residues. Germline CDR1 reads GTSNPN; CDR2 reads SVGIG (reference sequence). V was shortened by 5 bases and J by 3 bases, with 10 bases between the two germline ends. CDR3 coding DNA: TGTGCCTGGGCCCTTAAAGCTAATGAAAAACTGTTTTTT. Its protein is CAWALKANEKLFF.

The J gene is TRBJ1-1, the V gene TRBV10-3; tentative D call: TRBD1 (5 bases). Germline values: CDR1 ENHRY, CDR2 SYGVKD. The CDR3 is 14 residues long. The V and J ends lost 4 bases and 0 bases respectively, with 9 bases between them. The CDR3 sequence is CAISGGPMNTEAFF. CDR3 DNA: TGTGCCATCAGTGGGGGCCCGATGAACACTGAAGCTTTCTTT.

With regard to this clone: One end of the junction is discordant with germline, which a read error may explain. The CDR3 DNA reads as TGTGCCTGGAGTAGGACAGAAACGCAGTATTTT. Residues: CAWSRTETQYF. The chain uses TRBV30 and TRBJ2-3; the D gene is possibly TRBD1 (6 bases). This CDR3 comprises 11 residues. Germline V gives CDR1 GTSNPN, CDR2 SVGIG (reference sequence).

The chain links TRBV10-1 to TRBJ2-2, with 8 bases lining up with TRBD1. The CDR3 consists of 14 residues. V dropped 6 bases and J dropped 6; count of bases not matched to a gene: 6. The germline V gene encodes CDR1 WNHNN and CDR2 SYGVQD (reference sequence). CDR3 amino acids: CASSGQGRAGELFF. The CDR3 nucleotides are TGCGCCAGCAGCGGACAGGGAAGGGCCGGGGAGCTGTTTTTT.

The chain has TRBV19 and TRBJ1-1; D might be TRBD1 (6 bases). The CDR3 extends over 14 amino acids. Trimming stripped 3 bases from V and 1 base from J, with 9 bases between. CDR1 is LNHDA and CDR2 is SQIVND in the germline V gene (reference sequence). As DNA, the CDR3 is TGTGCCAGTAGTATGGAGGGGGGGAACACTGAAGCTTTCTTT. It specifies CASSMEGGNTEAFF.

The chain recombines TRBV29-1 with TRBJ2-3, with 9 bases identical to TRBD2. The CDR3 extends over 14 amino acids. From germline, CDR1 is SQVTM and CDR2 ANQGSEA. V lost 7 bases to trimming and J lost 4 bases; unmatched junction nucleotides: 9. The CDR3 coding sequence is TGCAGCGCTCCCCCCAGCGGGGGGTCAGATACGCAGTATTTT. Its protein is CSAPPSGGSDTQYF.

The chain has TRBV27 and TRBJ1-3, with a weak D call TRBD1 (6 bases). Germline V lookup: CDR1 MNHEY, CDR2 SMNVEV (reference sequence). This CDR3 has 15 residues. With 4 bases removed from V and 2 bases from J, the gap between germline ends came to 12 bases. The CDR3 loop is CASSYRRTAGNTIYF. DNA of the CDR3: TGTGCCAGCAGTTACCGTCGGACAGCTGGAAACACCATATATTTT.

This sequence joins TRBV5-1 and TRBJ1-2; no clear D gene. V lost 0 bases and J 0 bases, leaving 12 bases between the germline ends. Germline loops: CDR1 SGHRS, CDR2 YFSETQ. This CDR3 has 16 residues. CDR3 protein: CASSLAGRGANYGYTF. The CDR3 DNA reads TGCGCCAGCAGCTTGGCAGGACGGGGAGCTAACTATGGCTACACCTTC.

V gene TRBV6-5 combines with J gene TRBJ1-4, with 10 bases lining up with TRBD1. The CDR3 is 15 residues long. V shed 0 bases and J 11 bases; nucleotides not matched to a gene: 6. Looked up from germline, CDR1 is MNHEY and CDR2 is SVGAGI. The CDR3 DNA reads as TGTGCCAGCAGTTACTCCGGGACAGGGGAAAGGAAACTGTTTTTT. It specifies CASSYSGTGERKLFF.

The V call is TRBV10-1, the J call TRBJ1-3; weak D call: TRBD1 (5 bases). This CDR3 has 12 residues. The germline V gene has CDR1 WNHNN and CDR2 SYGVQD (reference sequence). V shed 8 bases and J shed 4 bases, with 9 bases lying between them. The CDR3 DNA sequence: TGCGCCAGCGGGACGGACGGAAACACCATATATTTT. Protein sequence: CASGTDGNTIYF.

The V gene is TRBV5-6, the J gene TRBJ2-5; the match to TRBD2 covers 8 bases. The CDR3 runs 17 residues. Trimming at V came to 0 bases and at J to 1 base, leaving 8 bases not matched to a gene. Germline V gene data show CDR1 as SGHDT and CDR2 as YYEEEE. This chain's CDR3 is CASSLAIGAGGQETQYF. The CDR3 coding sequence is TGTGCCAGCAGCTTGGCCATAGGGGCGGGGGGCCAAGAGACCCAGTACTTC. The variable domain in full, with the rest retrieved from reference TRBV5-6 and TRBJ2-5, is DAGVTQSPTHLIKTRGQQVTLRCSPKSGHDTVSWYQQALGQGPQFIFQYYEEEERQRGNFPDRFSGHQFPNYSSELNVNALLLGDSALYLCASSLAIGAGGQETQYFGPGTRLLVL.

This chain uses TRBV5-6 with TRBJ1-1, with 8 bases aligning to TRBD1. The CDR3 is 15 amino acids. CDR1 and CDR2 (germline): SGHDT, YYEEEE. With V trimmed by 0 bases and J by 1 base, 2 bases remained unmatched. As DNA, the CDR3 is TGTGCCAGCAGCTTGGCTGGACAGGGGAACACTGAAGCTTTCTTT. Its protein is CASSLAGQGNTEAFF.

V is TRBV28 and J is TRBJ1-4, with a possible D match to TRBD1 (6 bases). The ends were cut back, 3 bases at V and 8 bases at J, with 13 bases in the middle. This CDR3 has 14 residues. CDR1 MDHEN and CDR2 SYDVKM come from the germline V gene. The CDR3 DNA is TGTGCCAGCAGTTTGGGGGCAGGGAAGGAAAAACTGTTTTTT. Its protein is CASSLGAGKEKLFF. Complete variable domain (other parts from reference TRBV28 and TRBJ1-4): DVKVTQSSRYLVKRTGEKVFLECVQDMDHENMFWYRQDPGLGLRLIYFSYDVKMKEKGDIPEGYSVSREKKERFSLILESASTNQTSMYLCASSLGAGKEKLFFGSGTQLSVL.

The chain combines TRBV28 with TRBJ1-1, with a tentative D call TRBD1 (6 bases). The CDR3 covers 15 residues. Trimming pared 6 bases from V and 5 bases from J, leaving 19 bases between. The V gene's germline CDR1 is MDHEN and CDR2 SYDVKM. The CDR3 protein is CASRQNQGRGTEAFF. The CDR3 coding sequence is TGTGCCAGCAGGCAAAACCAGGGGCGCGGGACTGAAGCTTTCTTT. Complete variable domain (other parts from reference TRBV28 and TRBJ1-1): DVKVTQSSRYLVKRTGEKVFLECVQDMDHENMFWYRQDPGLGLRLIYFSYDVKMKEKGDIPEGYSVSREKKERFSLILESASTNQTSMYLCASRQNQGRGTEAFFGQGTRLTVV.

The chain is built from TRBV6-6 and TRBJ2-2; TRBD1 is a possible D gene (5 bases). The V gene lost 10 bases and the J gene lost 4 bases, with 10 bases spanning the gap. Germline loops: CDR1 MNHNY, CDR2 SVGAGI (reference sequence). The CDR3 length is 12 residues. The CDR3: CAINQGTGELFF. DNA of the CDR3: TGTGCCATAAACCAGGGCACCGGGGAGCTGTTTTTT.

In DNA, the CDR3 is TGTGCCAGCAGCTTGGCCGACAGGGTGAGGGCCAAATATGGCTACACCTTC. It codes for CASSLADRVRAKYGYTF. The chain carries TRBV5-4 and TRBJ1-2; TRBD1 matches 7 bases. J lost 5 bases, V lost 0 bases, and 13 bases had no gene match. Germline V CDR1 and CDR2: SGHNT, YYREEE (reference sequence). CDR3 length equals 17 residues. Variable domain in full (rest from reference TRBV5-4 and TRBJ1-2): ETGVTQSPTHLIKTRGQQVTLRCSSQSGHNTVSWYQQALGQGPQFIFQYYREEENGRGNFPPRFSGLQFPNYSSELNVNALELDDSALYLCASSLADRVRAKYGYTFGSGTRLTVV.

The V call is TRBV7-8, the J call TRBJ1-2; D not certain. Per germline, CDR1 SGHVS and CDR2 FQNEAQ. The CDR3 length is 13 residues. The ends were cut back, 2 bases at V and 5 bases at J, with 9 bases in the middle. CDR3 amino acids: CASSLKQSYGYTF. CDR3 DNA: TGTGCCAGCAGCTTAAAACAGTCATATGGCTACACCTTC.

As regards this clone: This sample also contains other DNA sequences that code for the same CDR3. The chain links TRBV6-1 to TRBJ1-1; tentatively, D is TRBD1 (5 bases). With 3 bases removed from V and 2 bases from J, the gap between germline ends came to 7 bases. The V gene's germline CDR1 is MNHNS and CDR2 SASEGT. The CDR3 length is 13 residues. CDR3 amino acids: CASSDQGNTEAFF. Here the CDR3 DNA reads TGTGCCAGCAGTGATCAGGGTAACACTGAAGCTTTCTTT.

J is TRBJ2-2 and V is TRBV11-2; no clear D gene. This CDR3 is 15 amino acids long. CDR1 is SGHAT, CDR2 FQNNGV, per germline. Trimming stripped 1 base from V and 3 bases from J, with 9 bases between. This CDR3 reads CASSLVVSYTGELFF. The DNA of the CDR3 is TGTGCCAGCAGCTTAGTTGTCAGTTACACCGGGGAGCTGTTTTTT.

The V and J genes are TRBV28 and TRBJ1-5; 10 positions agree with TRBD1. Germline values: CDR1 MDHEN, CDR2 SYDVKM. Unmatched junction bases numbered 4, after V lost 7 bases and J lost 1 base. The CDR3 consists of 15 residues. This chain's CDR3 is CASITGQGSNQPQHF. The CDR3 bases are TGTGCCAGCATCACGGGACAGGGGAGCAATCAGCCCCAGCATTTT. Variable domain in full (rest from reference TRBV28 and TRBJ1-5): DVKVTQSSRYLVKRTGEKVFLECVQDMDHENMFWYRQDPGLGLRLIYFSYDVKMKEKGDIPEGYSVSREKKERFSLILESASTNQTSMYLCASITGQGSNQPQHFGDGTRLSIL.

This chain joins TRBV6-5 and TRBJ2-7, with 7 bases identical to TRBD2. This CDR3 has 14 amino acids. Per germline, CDR1 MNHEY and CDR2 SVGAGI. V lost 6 bases, J lost 1 base, and 6 bases stayed unmatched. This chain's CDR3 is CASSTGRGSYEQYF. The CDR3 DNA is TGTGCCAGCAGCACTGGGAGGGGTTCCTACGAGCAGTACTTC.

The V and J genes are TRBV27 and TRBJ2-5; D is ambiguous. Trimming removed 5 bases from V and 1 base from J, with 17 bases in between. The CDR3 runs 16 residues. Germline V CDR1 and CDR2: MNHEY, SMNVEV (reference sequence). CDR3 DNA sequence: TGTGCCAGCAGTACCCTATCTGTTTGGGGCCAAGAGACCCAGTACTTC. It encodes CASSTLSVWGQETQYF.

The chain couples TRBV6-4 to TRBJ1-1; D ambiguous. V was shortened by 0 bases and J by 4 bases, with 6 bases between the two germline ends. This CDR3 spans 13 amino acids. CDR1 and CDR2 (germline): MRHNA, SNTAGT. This CDR3 is CASSDSLGTEAFF. CDR3 bases: TGTGCCAGCAGTGACTCGTTAGGCACTGAAGCTTTCTTT.